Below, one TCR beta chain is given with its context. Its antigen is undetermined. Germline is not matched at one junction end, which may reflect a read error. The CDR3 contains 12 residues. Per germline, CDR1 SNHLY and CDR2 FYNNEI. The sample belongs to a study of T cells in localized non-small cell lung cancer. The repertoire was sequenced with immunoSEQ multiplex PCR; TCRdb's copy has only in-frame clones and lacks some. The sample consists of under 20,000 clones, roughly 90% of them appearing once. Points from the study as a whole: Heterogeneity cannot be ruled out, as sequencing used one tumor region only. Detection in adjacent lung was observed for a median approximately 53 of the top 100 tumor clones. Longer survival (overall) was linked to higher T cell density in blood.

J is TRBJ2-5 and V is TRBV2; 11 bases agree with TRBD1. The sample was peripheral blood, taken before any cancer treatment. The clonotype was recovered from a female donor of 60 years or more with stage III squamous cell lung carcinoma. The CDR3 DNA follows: TGTGCCAGCAGCTACGGGACAGGGGGGCTACACTTC. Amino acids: CASSYGTGGLHF. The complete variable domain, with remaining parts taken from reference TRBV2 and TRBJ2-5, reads EPEVTQTPSHQVTQMGQEVILRCVPISNHLYFYWYRQILGQKVEFLVSFYNNEISEKSEIFDDQFSVERPDGSNFTLKIRSTKLEDSAMYFCASSYGTGGLHFGPGTRLLVL.